This T cell receptor beta chain was sequenced for a study of T cell responses to AZD1222 COVID-19 vaccine. Whole-study findings and limits: At 160-218 and 743-854, vaccine-associated CD4 TCRs were dominant, and they spanned spike. Seropositive status at baseline applied to only six AZD1222 recipients.

This clone was recorded once. The antigen remains unidentified. This CDR3 is 17 amino acids long. Germline V gene sequence: CDR1 MDHEN, CDR2 SYDVKM. With V trimmed by 6 bases and J by 4 bases, 18 bases remained unmatched. Repertoires were generated with immunoSEQ multiplex PCR, while TCRdb's copy carries only in-frame clones and drops some. This table has 110,000 to 150,000 clones, 85% to 95% appearing once. This receptor was taken from an adult who had recovered from COVID-19. Sequenced material: peripheral blood, taken after recovery from COVID-19. This sequence joins TRBV28 and TRBJ2-7; TRBD2 agrees at 7 bases. In nucleotides, the CDR3 is TGTGCCAGCAGCACCAACCCTACCCGGACTAGTCTGTACGAGCAGTACTTC. This encodes CASSTNPTRTSLYEQYF.